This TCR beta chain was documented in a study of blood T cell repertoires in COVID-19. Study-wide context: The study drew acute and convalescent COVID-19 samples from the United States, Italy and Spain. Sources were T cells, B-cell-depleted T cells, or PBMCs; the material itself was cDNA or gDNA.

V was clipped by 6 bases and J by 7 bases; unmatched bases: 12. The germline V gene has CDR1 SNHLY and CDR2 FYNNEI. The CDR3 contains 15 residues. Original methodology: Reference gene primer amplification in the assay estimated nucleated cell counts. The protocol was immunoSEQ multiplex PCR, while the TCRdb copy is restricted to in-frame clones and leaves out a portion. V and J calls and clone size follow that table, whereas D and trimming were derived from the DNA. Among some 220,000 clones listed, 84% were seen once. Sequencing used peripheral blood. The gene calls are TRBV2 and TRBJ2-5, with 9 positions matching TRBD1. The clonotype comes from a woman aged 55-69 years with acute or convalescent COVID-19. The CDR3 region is CASRGQGSPSGTQYF. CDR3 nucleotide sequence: TGTGCCAGCAGGGGACAGGGATCCCCCTCAGGGACCCAGTACTTC.